The 26 T cell receptor beta chains given below trace back to one sample, sequenced in a study of T cell responses to AZD1222 COVID-19 vaccine. Only in-frame clones appear in the TCRdb table, and some are missing; sequencing was by immunoSEQ multiplex PCR. Found here are over 90,000 clones, approximately 88% of them singletons; the top ten hold about a sixth. Here the sequenced sample was peripheral blood, taken on day 0 of AZD1222 vaccination. The source of these receptors is an adult in good health.

The V call is TRBV21-1, the J call TRBJ1-1; the table's D gene call, TRBD1, was not cross checked with the DNA. TRBV21-1 is a pseudogene segment. CDR3 length equals 15 residues. The chain's CDR3 is CASSKGRAASTEAFF. CDR3 DNA sequence: TGTGCCAGCAGCAAAGGCAGGGCGGCTAGCACTGAAGCTTTCTTT.

This chain uses TRBV7-2 with TRBJ1-2; TRBD1 matches 8 bases. Germline assignment: CDR1 SGHTA and CDR2 FQGNSA. The CDR3 covers 13 residues. J gave up 0 bases and V 8 bases, and 2 bases lay outside the gene matches. CDR3 DNA: TGTGCCAGCGGACAGGGAGCTAACTATGGCTACACCTTC. It translates to CASGQGANYGYTF. The full variable domain, in which reference TRBV7-2 and TRBJ1-2 provide the parts outside the CDR3, is GAGVSQSPSNKVTEKGKDVELRCDPISGHTALYWYRQSLGQGLEFLIYFQGNSAPDKSGLPSDRFSAERTGGSVSTLTIQRTQQEDSAVYLCASGQGANYGYTFGSGTRLTVV.

The chain has TRBV5-1 and TRBJ2-1; D is perhaps TRBD1 or TRBD2 (5 bases each). V gave up 0 bases and J gave up 8 bases, with 18 bases separating them. The CDR3 is 16 residues long. Germline V gene lookup returns CDR1 SGHRS and CDR2 YFSETQ. CDR3 in amino acids: CASSLGGAEASHEQFF. CDR3 DNA sequence: TGCGCCAGCAGCTTGGGAGGGGCGGAGGCGAGTCATGAGCAGTTCTTC.

The chain recombines TRBV7-9 with TRBJ2-7, with D uncertain. Per germline, CDR1 SEHNR and CDR2 FQNEAQ (reference sequence). The CDR3 runs to 14 residues. Trimming shortened V by 3 bases and J by 2 bases, and 11 bases separated the two germline ends. The CDR3 reads CASSLDDGPYEQYF. CDR3 sequence (DNA): TGTGCCAGCAGCTTGGATGACGGTCCCTACGAGCAGTACTTC.

V and J are TRBV27 and TRBJ1-1, with 9 bases lining up with TRBD1. The CDR3 length is 15 residues. The germline V gene encodes CDR1 MNHEY and CDR2 SMNVEV (reference sequence). V was pared by 0 bases and J by 5 bases, with 4 bases of the junction left unmatched. CDR3 loop: CASSLSGTGRTEAFF. The CDR3 coding sequence is TGTGCCAGCAGTTTATCGGGGACAGGGAGGACTGAAGCTTTCTTT.

This clone has only one observation. V gene TRBV28 combines with J gene TRBJ2-1; TRBD2 aligns across 8 bases. Germline V gives CDR1 MDHEN, CDR2 SYDVKM. The CDR3 totals 15 residues. After removal of 5 bases from V and 2 bases from J, the junction contained 5 bases not matched to a gene. The chain's CDR3 is CASSATSVTYNEQFF. CDR3 DNA sequence: TGTGCCAGCAGTGCGACTAGCGTAACCTACAATGAGCAGTTCTTC.

The chain carries TRBV14 and TRBJ2-1; 13 nucleotides line up with TRBD2. The CDR3 has 15 amino acids. CDR1 is SGHDN, CDR2 FVKESK, per germline. The ends lost 4 bases at V and 8 bases at J; junction bases unmatched: 5. In DNA form, the CDR3 reads TGTGCCAGCAGCCCAGGACTAGCGGGAGTGTATGAGCAGTTCTTC. Translated, it gives CASSPGLAGVYEQFF.

This chain uses TRBV20-1 with TRBJ1-1, with TRBD1 matching over 7 bases. J gave up 2 bases and V 3 bases, and 12 bases lay outside the gene matches. CDR1 is DFQATT, CDR2 SNEGSKA, per germline (reference sequence). This CDR3 contains 16 residues. CDR3 sequence: CSASRRQGLRNTEAFF. CDR3 bases: TGCAGTGCTAGTCGTCGACAGGGTCTGAGAAACACTGAAGCTTTCTTT.

This clone was detected only a few times. This chain uses TRBV2 with TRBJ1-5; D might be TRBD1 (6 bases). V was shortened by 9 bases and J by 7 bases, with 19 bases between the two germline ends. Germline assignment: CDR1 SNHLY and CDR2 FYNNEI. There are 14 residues in the CDR3. The CDR3 sequence is CASSIGRDRQPQHF. The CDR3 DNA reads TGTGCCAGTTCAATCGGGCGAGACAGGCAGCCCCAGCATTTT.

The chain links TRBV24-1 to TRBJ2-5; D possibly corresponds to TRBD2 (5 bases). The CDR3 is 17 amino acids. The germline V gene has CDR1 KGHDR and CDR2 SFDVKD. Trimming stripped 9 bases from V and 1 base from J, with 23 bases between. The CDR3 loop reads CATGGRIGGITQETQYF. In DNA, the CDR3 is TGTGCCACCGGAGGTCGGATCGGCGGTATTACCCAAGAGACCCAGTACTTC.

V is TRBV19 and J is TRBJ2-1; maybe TRBD1 (6 bases). This CDR3 comprises 15 residues. The V end lost 4 bases, the J end lost 4 bases, and 14 bases lay between the germline ends. Germline V CDR1 and CDR2: LNHDA, SQIVND (reference sequence). The CDR3 loop reads CASSKQGPLYNEQFF. The CDR3 DNA sequence: TGTGCCAGTAGTAAACAGGGCCCACTTTACAATGAGCAGTTCTTC.

This sequence joins TRBV6-9 and TRBJ1-4; no definite D call. The length of the CDR3 is 13 residues. Germline V gene sequence: CDR1 MNHGY, CDR2 SVAAGI. Trimming took 4 bases from V and 0 from J, leaving 3 bases between them. CDR3 nucleotides: TGTGCCAGCAGTTTCCCAACTAATGAAAAACTGTTTTTT. Translating it yields CASSFPTNEKLFF.

The rearrangement uses TRBV20-1 and TRBJ1-2; D is unresolved. The CDR3 is made up of 12 amino acids. The germline V gene has CDR1 DFQATT and CDR2 SNEGSKA (reference sequence). The germline V and J ends were trimmed by 6 bases and 7 bases, with 15 bases remaining between them. The CDR3 spells CSASPEVAGYTF. As DNA, the CDR3 is TGCAGTGCCAGTCCTGAGGTTGCTGGCTACACCTTC.

This clone was counted a few times. V is TRBV2 and J is TRBJ2-2; D not resolved. The germline V and J ends were trimmed by 7 bases and 6 bases, with 12 bases remaining between them. The CDR3 extends over 13 amino acids. CDR1 is SNHLY, CDR2 FYNNEI, per germline. The CDR3 here is CASIGSPPGELFF. CDR3 nucleotide sequence: TGTGCCAGCATCGGCAGCCCGCCCGGGGAGCTGTTTTTT.

The chain uses TRBV18 and TRBJ2-3, with TRBD2 matching over 14 bases. The CDR3 is made up of 17 amino acids. The ends lost 3 bases at V and 2 bases at J; junction bases unmatched: 4. Germline V gene lookup returns CDR1 KGHSH and CDR2 LQKENI. CDR3 in amino acids: CASSPGLAGESTDTQYF. The DNA of the CDR3 is TGTGCCAGCTCACCGGGACTAGCGGGGGAGTCCACAGATACGCAGTATTTT.

This chain links TRBV7-2 with TRBJ1-3, with TRBD1 identical over 9 bases. Looked up from germline, CDR1 is SGHTA and CDR2 is FQGNSA. The length of the CDR3 is 17 residues. Unmatched junction bases numbered 8, after V lost 5 bases and J lost 0 bases. CDR3 in amino acids: CASSPGQGRSSGNTIYF. CDR3 DNA sequence: TGTGCCAGCAGCCCGGGACAGGGCCGAAGCTCTGGAAACACCATATATTTT. The whole variable domain, filled in from reference TRBV7-2 and TRBJ1-3, reads GAGVSQSPSNKVTEKGKDVELRCDPISGHTALYWYRQSLGQGLEFLIYFQGNSAPDKSGLPSDRFSAERTGGSVSTLTIQRTQQEDSAVYLCASSPGQGRSSGNTIYFGEGSWLTVV.

V gene TRBV6-5 combines with J gene TRBJ2-7; D possibly uses TRBD1 or TRBD2 (5 bases each). The CDR3 covers 14 residues. Germline assignment: CDR1 MNHEY and CDR2 SVGAGI. V lost 5 bases and J lost 1, with 12 bases in between. In DNA, the CDR3 is TGTGCCAGCAGTCCCGAGGGACGGTCCTACGAGCAGTACGTC. This codes for CASSPEGRSYEQYV.

This chain uses TRBV10-3 with TRBJ2-3; 11 bases are shared with TRBD2. The germline V gene encodes CDR1 ENHRY and CDR2 SYGVKD. The V and J ends lost 9 bases and 3 bases, in that order; junction bases with no gene match: 11. The CDR3 extends over 16 amino acids. The CDR3 reads CAMASGGSSKTDTQYF. The CDR3 DNA reads as TGTGCCATGGCTAGCGGGGGGTCCTCGAAGACAGATACGCAGTATTTT.

The CDR3 DNA is TGTGCCAGCAGTGAAGCGCTTAGCTCTGGGGCCAACGTCCTGACTTTC. Its protein product is CASSEALSSGANVLTF. The chain employs TRBV2 and TRBJ2-6; D uncertain. Germline-derived CDR1 and CDR2 are SNHLY and FYNNEI. V shed 0 bases and J shed 0 bases, with 6 bases lying between them. This CDR3 spans 16 amino acids.

This clone was picked up a small number of times. V and J are TRBV7-2 and TRBJ1-1; D remains unclear. Trimming shortened V by 3 bases and J by 0 bases, and 8 bases separated the two germline ends. CDR1 and CDR2 from the germline V gene are SGHTA and FQGNSA. The CDR3 spans 14 residues. CDR3 protein: CASSFGRLNTEAFF. The CDR3 nucleotides read TGTGCCAGCAGCTTTGGCCGGCTGAACACTGAAGCTTTCTTT.

The rearrangement joins TRBV9 to TRBJ1-3; D gene uncertain. The CDR3 loop spans 15 amino acids. Trimming took 2 bases from V and 3 from J, leaving 12 bases between them. Germline loops: CDR1 SGDLS, CDR2 YYNGEE. DNA of the CDR3: TGTGCCAGCAGCGTTGGGGAAGTGAGTGGAAACACCATATATTTT. The encoded protein is CASSVGEVSGNTIYF.

CDR3 sequence reads: CASSKQTSTNEQFF. For the CDR3, the DNA is TGTGCCAGCAGCAAGCAGACTAGCACCAATGAGCAGTTCTTC. This chain uses TRBV7-2 with TRBJ2-1; the match to TRBD2 covers 7 bases. Trimming removed 5 bases from V and 6 bases from J; junction bases left unmatched: 7. CDR3 length: 14 amino acids. CDR1 and CDR2 from the germline V gene are SGHTA and FQGNSA.

This clone has only one observation. The CDR3 DNA reads as TGTGCCAGCAGTGAGGGGGGTCGGTACTTC. This translates into CASSEGGRYF. The chain is built from TRBV6-1 and TRBJ2-7; D is possibly TRBD2 (6 bases). The CDR3 totals 10 residues. The germline V gene has CDR1 MNHNS and CDR2 SASEGT. Trimming cost V 3 bases and J 12 bases, with 9 bases left between them.

The chain recombines TRBV6-6 with TRBJ2-5, with 7 bases identical to TRBD1. The germline gives CDR1 MNHNY, CDR2 SVGAGI (reference sequence). The CDR3 is 14 residues long. V gave up 7 bases and J gave up 2 bases; unmatched junction bases: 7. This chain's CDR3 is CASTSGGSQETQYF. The CDR3 DNA follows: TGTGCCAGCACTTCAGGGGGATCTCAAGAGACCCAGTACTTC.

This rearrangement joins TRBV5-1 to TRBJ2-2, with D hard to call. V shed 0 bases and J shed 6 bases, with 12 bases lying between them. The germline CDR1 and CDR2 sequences are SGHRS and YFSETQ. This CDR3 is 15 amino acids long. The CDR3 here is CASSLEGSGAGELFF. The CDR3 DNA reads as TGCGCCAGCAGCTTGGAGGGATCTGGCGCCGGGGAGCTGTTTTTT. The full variable domain, its missing parts supplied by reference TRBV5-1 and TRBJ2-2, is KAGVTQTPRYLIKTRGQQVTLSCSPISGHRSVSWYQQTPGQGLQFLFEYFSETQRNKGNFPGRFSGRQFSNSRSEMNVSTLELGDSALYLCASSLEGSGAGELFFGEGSRLTVL.

The rearrangement uses TRBV7-2 and TRBJ2-5; D not resolved. The CDR3 is 14 residues long. The germline gives CDR1 SGHTA, CDR2 FQGNSA. V lost 4 bases to trimming and J lost 1 base, with 10 bases between them. The CDR3 sequence is CASSYNGIQETQYF. The CDR3 nucleotides are TGTGCCAGCAGCTACAACGGAATCCAAGAGACCCAGTACTTC.